This TCR beta chain derives from a study of blood T cell repertoires in COVID-19. This clone occurred once. Clones were sequenced by immunoSEQ multiplex PCR, and TCRdb holds only the in-frame ones, with some missing. Of under 250,000 clones in the sample, 80% were seen once. Germline V gives CDR1 SGHRS, CDR2 YFSETQ. This CDR3 contains 15 residues. V was shortened by 4 bases and J by 4 bases, with 17 bases between the two germline ends. Participant-given clinical history determined each cohort assignment. The sequenced sample consisted of PBMCs or T cells enriched from blood (not recorded which). The chain is built from TRBV5-1 and TRBJ1-1; possibly TRBD1 for D (5 bases). The clonotype originates from a man aged 30-40 years with acute COVID-19. In DNA, the CDR3 is TGCGCCAGCAGCATCCTCGGGGGGTTAGGCACTGAAGCTTTCTTT. Amino acid sequence: CASSILGGLGTEAFF.